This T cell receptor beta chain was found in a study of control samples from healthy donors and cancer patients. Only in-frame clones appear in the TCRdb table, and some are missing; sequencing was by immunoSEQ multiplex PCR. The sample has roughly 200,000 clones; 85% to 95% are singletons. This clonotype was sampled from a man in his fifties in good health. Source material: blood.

The CDR3 is CASSTLGGGTSYNEQFF. The CDR3 nucleotides read TGTGCCAGCAGCACTCTAGGGGGGGGCACTAGCTACAATGAGCAGTTCTTC. The gene calls are TRBV5-8 and TRBJ2-1; perhaps TRBD2 as D (7 bases). With 4 bases removed from V and 3 bases from J, the gap between germline ends came to 20 bases. Germline loops: CDR1 SGHTS, CDR2 YDEGEE. This CDR3 comprises 17 residues. Full variable domain (missing parts from reference TRBV5-8 and TRBJ2-1): EAGVTQSPTHLIKTRGQQATLRCSPISGHTSVYWYQQALGLGLQFLLWYDEGEERNRGNFPPRFSGRQFPNYSSELNVNALELEDSALYLCASSTLGGGTSYNEQFFGPGTRLTVL.